This is a list of T cell receptor beta chains from one sample in a study of a mutant IDH1 vaccine in newly diagnosed glioma. For these receptors, no antigen is known. Libraries were prepared by immunoSEQ multiplex PCR; TCRdb keeps only in-frame clonotypes and omits some of them. The table lists 60,000 or so clones, around 90% of them singletons, with roughly 5.1% in the top ten. The sequenced sample was PBMCs, obtained from a glioma patient whose treatment included an IDH1 peptide vaccine. These receptors all stem from a woman aged 40 to 50 with glioma. The CDR3 runs from the conserved cysteine through the conserved F or W. The D gene is left open where the match is weak. Clone size is stated in some rows and not others, as once, few, many or a class when expanded.

J,V,D,size,CDR3,DNA
TRBJ1-1,TRBV10-2,.,.,CASRRPNYRQEAFF,TGCGCCAGCAGGAGGCCAAATTACCGACAGGAAGCTTTCTTT
TRBJ1-5,TRBV27,TRBD1,.,CASSLSTGGDQPQHF,TGTGCCAGCAGTTTATCCACAGGGGGCGATCAGCCCCAGCATTTT
TRBJ1-1,TRBV2,.,.,CASSVGATEAFF,TGTGCCAGCAGTGTGGGTGCCACTGAAGCTTTCTTT
TRBJ2-5,TRBV7-2,TRBD1,.,CASSLAGQGVETQYF,TGTGCCAGCAGCTTAGCCGGCCAGGGGGTAGAGACCCAGTACTTC
TRBJ2-5,TRBV2,TRBD1,.,CASSRDRRETQYF,TGTGCCAGCAGTAGGGACAGACGGGAGACCCAGTACTTC
TRBJ1-1,TRBV5-6,.,.,CASSLGYTNTEAFF,TGTGCCAGCAGCTTGGGGTACACTAACACTGAAGCTTTCTTT
TRBJ1-1,TRBV19,.,.,CASSNIRASGTEAFF,TGTGCCAGTAGTAACATCCGGGCCTCCGGCACTGAAGCTTTCTTT
TRBJ2-7,TRBV6-5,.,.,CASSYPGGEQYF,TGTGCCAGCAGTTACCCTGGTGGGGAGCAGTACTTC
TRBJ2-7,TRBV13,.,.,CASSLTGAPYEQYF,TGTGCCAGCAGCTTAACGGGAGCCCCCTACGAGCAGTACTTC
TRBJ2-2,TRBV6-4,.,.,CASSDSAETGELFF,TGTGCCAGCAGTGACTCAGCGGAAACCGGGGAGCTGTTTTTT
TRBJ2-2,TRBV5-5,.,.,CASSLPPYPPGELFF,TGTGCCAGCAGCTTGCCGCCCTACCCCCCCGGGGAGCTGTTTTTT
TRBJ2-7,TRBV10-1,TRBD2,.,CASSEASGPYEQYF,TGCGCCAGCAGTGAGGCTAGCGGCCCCTACGAGCAGTACTTC
TRBJ1-1,TRBV19,TRBD1,.,CASSWDRATEAFF,TGTGCCAGTAGTTGGGACAGGGCAACTGAAGCTTTCTTT
TRBJ1-5,TRBV21-1,.,once,CASSNDRGQPQHF,TGTGCCAGCAGCAATGACAGGGGTCAGCCCCAGCATTTT
TRBJ1-1,TRBV4-3,.,.,CASSQGRGVGAFF,TGCGCCAGCAGCCAGGGGAGGGGTGTGGGGGCTTTCTTT
TRBJ2-4,TRBV10-3,TRBD2,.,CAISSSGRAEDIQYF,TGTGCCATCAGTTCCAGCGGGAGGGCCGAGGACATTCAGTACTTC
TRBJ1-6,TRBV27,.,.,CASSLVSYNSPLHF,TGTGCCAGCAGTTTAGTCTCCTATAATTCACCCCTCCACTTT
TRBJ1-1,TRBV18,.,.,CASSPPRGTEAFF,TGTGCCAGCTCACCACCGCGGGGCACTGAAGCTTTCTTT
TRBJ1-2,TRBV2,.,.,CASSESLGGVLANYGYTF,TGTGCCAGCAGTGAATCACTGGGGGGCGTCCTAGCTAACTATGGCTACACCTTC
TRBJ1-2,TRBV25-1,.,.,CASSEWAWDYGYTF,TGTGCCAGCAGTGAATGGGCTTGGGACTATGGCTACACCTTC
TRBJ2-6,TRBV12-5,.,.,CASGLLSVGANVLTF,TGTGCTAGTGGTTTGCTCTCGGTCGGGGCCAACGTCCTGACTTTC
TRBJ1-2,TRBV5-1,.,.,CASSPDQGLANYGYTF,TGCGCCAGCAGCCCGGACCAGGGGTTAGCTAACTATGGCTACACCTTC
TRBJ2-7,TRBV7-2,.,.,CASSVREEQYF,TGTGCCAGCAGCGTCAGGGAAGAGCAGTACTTC
TRBJ1-5,TRBV14,.,.,CASSQGIKSNQPQHF,TGTGCCAGCAGCCAAGGCATTAAAAGCAATCAGCCCCAGCATTTT
TRBJ2-5,TRBV15,.,.,CATSRDSQPQETQYF,TGTGCCACCAGCAGGGACAGCCAACCTCAAGAGACCCAGTACTTC
TRBJ1-5,TRBV7-2,TRBD1,.,CASSRDRGNQPQHF,TGTGCCAGCAGCCGGGACAGGGGCAATCAGCCCCAGCATTTT
TRBJ2-7,TRBV15,.,.,CATSRDPSYEQYF,TGTGCCACCAGCAGAGATCCCTCCTACGAGCAGTACTTC
TRBJ2-2,TRBV7-2,TRBD2,.,CASSFFRGRGGNTGELFF,TGTGCCAGCAGCTTTTTTCGTGGGCGGGGGGGGAACACCGGGGAGCTGTTTTTT
TRBJ2-2,TRBV7-2,.,.,CASSLFGRAAGELFF,TGTGCCAGCAGCTTATTCGGCAGGGCGGCCGGGGAGCTGTTTTTT
TRBJ1-4,TRBV4-1,TRBD1,.,CASSQELAGGNEKLFF,TGCGCCAGCAGCCAAGAGCTTGCAGGGGGTAATGAAAAACTGTTTTTT
TRBJ2-2,TRBV9,TRBD1,.,CASSSRDRAIGELFF,TGTGCCAGCAGCTCACGGGACAGGGCTATCGGGGAGCTGTTTTTT